This record concerns one T cell receptor (beta chain) sequence. This specimen belongs to a study of technical replicates of blood from several donors. CDR1 is SGHVS and CDR2 is FNYEAQ in the germline V gene. The CDR3 is made up of 14 amino acids. The V segment lost 1 base and the J segment 5 bases; nucleotides outside the gene matches: 4. Some clones are missing from TCRdb's copy, which holds only in-frame ones; the method was immunoSEQ multiplex PCR. The table has tens of thousands of clones, nearly 96% seen once. Sequenced material: T cells isolated from PBMCs. This TCR was recovered from a human donor in good health. The rearrangement links TRBV7-6 to TRBJ2-7; TRBD1 matches at 8 bases. DNA for the CDR3: TGTGCCAGCAGCTTAGGACAGGGGTCTAACGAGCAGTACTTC. Amino acids: CASSLGQGSNEQYF.